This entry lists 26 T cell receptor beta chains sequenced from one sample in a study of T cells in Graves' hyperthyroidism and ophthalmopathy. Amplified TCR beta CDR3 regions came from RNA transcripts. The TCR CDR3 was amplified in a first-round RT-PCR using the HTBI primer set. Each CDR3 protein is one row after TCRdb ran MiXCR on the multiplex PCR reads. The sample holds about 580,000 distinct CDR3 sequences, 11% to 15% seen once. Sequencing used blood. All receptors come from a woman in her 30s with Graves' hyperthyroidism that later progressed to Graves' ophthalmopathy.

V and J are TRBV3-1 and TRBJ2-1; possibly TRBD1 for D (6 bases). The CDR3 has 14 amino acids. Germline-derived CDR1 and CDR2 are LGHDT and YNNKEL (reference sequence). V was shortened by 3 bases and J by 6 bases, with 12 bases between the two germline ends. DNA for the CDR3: TGTGCCAGCAGCCATGCTCTAGGGGGCAATGAGCAGTTCTTC. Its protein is CASSHALGGNEQFF.

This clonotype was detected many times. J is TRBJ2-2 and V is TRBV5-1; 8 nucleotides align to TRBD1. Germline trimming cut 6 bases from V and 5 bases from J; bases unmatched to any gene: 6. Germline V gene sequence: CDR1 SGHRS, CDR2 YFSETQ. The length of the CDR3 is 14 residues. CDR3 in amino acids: CASTFGQGTGELFF. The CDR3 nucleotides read TGCGCCAGCACTTTCGGACAGGGAACCGGGGAGCTGTTTTTT.

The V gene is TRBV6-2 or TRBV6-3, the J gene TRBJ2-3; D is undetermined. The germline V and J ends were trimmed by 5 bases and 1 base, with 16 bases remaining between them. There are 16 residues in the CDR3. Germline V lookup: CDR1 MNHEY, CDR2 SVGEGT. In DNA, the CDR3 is TGTGCCAGCAGTGACACGGCCCCTCTAGGCACAGATACGCAGTATTTT. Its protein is CASSDTAPLGTDTQYF.

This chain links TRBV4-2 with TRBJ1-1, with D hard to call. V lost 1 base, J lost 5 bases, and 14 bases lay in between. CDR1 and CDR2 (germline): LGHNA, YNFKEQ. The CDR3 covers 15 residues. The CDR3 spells CASSQGDKRATEAFF. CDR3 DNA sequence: TGTGCCAGCAGCCAAGGCGACAAGAGAGCTACTGAAGCTTTCTTT.

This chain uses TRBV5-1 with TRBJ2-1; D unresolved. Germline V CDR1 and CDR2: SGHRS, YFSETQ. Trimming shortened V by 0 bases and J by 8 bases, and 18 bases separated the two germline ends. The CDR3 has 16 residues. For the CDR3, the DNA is TGCGCCAGCAGCTTGGGTGCGGATGGGTTCCTCTATGAGCAGTTCTTC. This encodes CASSLGADGFLYEQFF.

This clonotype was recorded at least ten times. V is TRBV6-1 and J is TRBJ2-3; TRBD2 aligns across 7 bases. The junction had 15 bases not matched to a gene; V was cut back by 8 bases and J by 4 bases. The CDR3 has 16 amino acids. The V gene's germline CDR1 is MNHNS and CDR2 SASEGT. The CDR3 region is CASVLRAGRNADTQYF. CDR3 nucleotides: TGTGCCAGCGTCCTTCGAGCGGGGAGGAACGCAGATACGCAGTATTTT.

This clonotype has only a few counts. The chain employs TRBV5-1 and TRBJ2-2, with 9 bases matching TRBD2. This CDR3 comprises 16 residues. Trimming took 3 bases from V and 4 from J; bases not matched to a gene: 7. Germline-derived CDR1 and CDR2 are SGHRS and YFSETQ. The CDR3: CASSYLAGSSTGELFF. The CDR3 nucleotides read TGCGCCAGCAGCTATCTAGCGGGATCGAGCACCGGGGAGCTGTTTTTT.

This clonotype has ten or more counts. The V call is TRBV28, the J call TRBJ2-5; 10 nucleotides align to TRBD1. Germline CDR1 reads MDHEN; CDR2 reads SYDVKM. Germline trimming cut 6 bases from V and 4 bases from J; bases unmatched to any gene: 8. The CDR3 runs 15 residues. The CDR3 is CASRMTGGWGETQYF. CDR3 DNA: TGTGCCAGCAGAATGACAGGGGGCTGGGGAGAGACCCAGTACTTC.

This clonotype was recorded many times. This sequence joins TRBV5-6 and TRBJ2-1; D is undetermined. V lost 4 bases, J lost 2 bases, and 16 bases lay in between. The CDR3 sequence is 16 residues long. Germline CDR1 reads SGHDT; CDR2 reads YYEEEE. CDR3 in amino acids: CASSRSDVQPYNEQFF. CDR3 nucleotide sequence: TGTGCCAGCAGCAGATCGGACGTCCAGCCCTACAATGAGCAGTTCTTC.

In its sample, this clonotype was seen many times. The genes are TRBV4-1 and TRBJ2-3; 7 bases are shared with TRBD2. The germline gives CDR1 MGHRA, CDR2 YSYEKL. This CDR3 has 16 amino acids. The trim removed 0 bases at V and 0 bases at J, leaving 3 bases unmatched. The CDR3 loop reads CASSQELAVSTDTQYF. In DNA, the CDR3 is TGCGCCAGCAGCCAAGAGCTAGCGGTTAGCACAGATACGCAGTATTTT.

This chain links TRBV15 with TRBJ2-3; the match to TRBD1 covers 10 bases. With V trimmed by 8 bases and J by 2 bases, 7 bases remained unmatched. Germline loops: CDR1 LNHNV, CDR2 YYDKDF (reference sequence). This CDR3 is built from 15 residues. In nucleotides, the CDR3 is TGTGCCACCGGCGGGGACAGGGGAAACACAGATACGCAGTATTTT. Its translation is CATGGDRGNTDTQYF.

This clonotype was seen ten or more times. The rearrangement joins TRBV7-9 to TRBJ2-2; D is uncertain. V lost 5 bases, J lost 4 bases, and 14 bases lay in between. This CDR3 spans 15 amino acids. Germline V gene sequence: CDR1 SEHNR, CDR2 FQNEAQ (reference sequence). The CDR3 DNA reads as TGTGCCAGCAGCACGACTGGGTCTGGCACCGGGGAGCTGTTTTTT. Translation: CASSTTGSGTGELFF.

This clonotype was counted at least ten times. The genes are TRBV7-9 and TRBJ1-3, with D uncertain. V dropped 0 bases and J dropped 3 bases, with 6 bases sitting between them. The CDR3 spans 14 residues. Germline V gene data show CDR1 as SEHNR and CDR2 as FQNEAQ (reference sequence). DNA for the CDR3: TGTGCCAGCAGCTTAGCAGTAGATGGAAACACCATATATTTT. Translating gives CASSLAVDGNTIYF. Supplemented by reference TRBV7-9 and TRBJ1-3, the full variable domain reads DTGVSQNPRHKITKRGQNVTFRCDPISEHNRLYWYRQTLGQGPEFLTYFQNEAQLEKSRLLSDRFSAERPKGSFSTLEIQRTEQGDSAMYLCASSLAVDGNTIYFGEGSWLTVV.

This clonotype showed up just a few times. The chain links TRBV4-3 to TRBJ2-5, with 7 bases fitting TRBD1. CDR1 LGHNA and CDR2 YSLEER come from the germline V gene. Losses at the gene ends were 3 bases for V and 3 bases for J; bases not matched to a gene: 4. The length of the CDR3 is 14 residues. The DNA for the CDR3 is TGCGCCAGCAGCCAGAGACAGGGTGAAGAGACCCAGTACTTC. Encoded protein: CASSQRQGEETQYF.

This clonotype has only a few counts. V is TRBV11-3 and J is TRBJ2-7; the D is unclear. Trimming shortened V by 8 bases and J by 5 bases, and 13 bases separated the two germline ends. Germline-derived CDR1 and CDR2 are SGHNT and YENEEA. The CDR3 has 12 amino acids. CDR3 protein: CASGPTVHEQYF. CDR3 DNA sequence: TGTGCCAGCGGCCCTACAGTGCACGAGCAGTACTTC.

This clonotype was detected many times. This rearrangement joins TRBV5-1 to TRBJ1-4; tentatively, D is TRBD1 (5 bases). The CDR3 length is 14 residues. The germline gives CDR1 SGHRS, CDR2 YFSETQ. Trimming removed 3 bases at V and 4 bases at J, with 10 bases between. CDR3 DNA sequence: TGCGCCAGCAGCTCGGGACCGAATAATGAAAAACTGTTTTTT. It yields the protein CASSSGPNNEKLFF.

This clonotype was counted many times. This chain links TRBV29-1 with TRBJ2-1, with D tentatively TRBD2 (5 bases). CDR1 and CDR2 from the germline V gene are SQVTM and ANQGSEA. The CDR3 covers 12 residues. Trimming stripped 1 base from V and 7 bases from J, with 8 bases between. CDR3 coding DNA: TGCAGCGTTGAAGCAGGCGGGAATGAGCAGTTCTTC. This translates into CSVEAGGNEQFF.

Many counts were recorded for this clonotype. The DNA of the CDR3 is TGTGCCAGCACCCCCGGACAGGGACTATATTCCCACGAGCAGTACTTC. Translation gives CASTPGQGLYSHEQYF. The chain combines TRBV12-3 or TRBV12-4 with TRBJ2-7, with a weak D call TRBD1 (8 bases). This CDR3 has 16 amino acids. V was cut by 7 bases and J by 5 bases, with 24 bases left in between.

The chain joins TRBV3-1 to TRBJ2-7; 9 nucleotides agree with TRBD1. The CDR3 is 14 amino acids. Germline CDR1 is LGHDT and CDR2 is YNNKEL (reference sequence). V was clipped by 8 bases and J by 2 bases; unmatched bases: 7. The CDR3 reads CASGPGTGTYEQYF. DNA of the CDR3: TGTGCCAGCGGCCCTGGGACAGGGACCTACGAGCAGTACTTC.

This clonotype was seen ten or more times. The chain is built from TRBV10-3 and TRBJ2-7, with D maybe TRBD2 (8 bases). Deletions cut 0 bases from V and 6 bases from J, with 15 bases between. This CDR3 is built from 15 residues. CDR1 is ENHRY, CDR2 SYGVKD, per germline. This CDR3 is CAISESGGAGGEQYF. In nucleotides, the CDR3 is TGTGCCATCAGTGAGTCAGGGGGCGCGGGGGGCGAGCAGTACTTC.

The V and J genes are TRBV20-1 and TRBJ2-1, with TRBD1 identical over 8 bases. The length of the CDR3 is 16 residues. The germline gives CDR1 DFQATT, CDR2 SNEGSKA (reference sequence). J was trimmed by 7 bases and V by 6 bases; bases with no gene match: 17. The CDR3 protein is CSASIRGLALFNEQFF. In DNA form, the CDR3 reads TGCAGTGCCTCCATCAGGGGGCTAGCGCTCTTTAATGAGCAGTTCTTC.

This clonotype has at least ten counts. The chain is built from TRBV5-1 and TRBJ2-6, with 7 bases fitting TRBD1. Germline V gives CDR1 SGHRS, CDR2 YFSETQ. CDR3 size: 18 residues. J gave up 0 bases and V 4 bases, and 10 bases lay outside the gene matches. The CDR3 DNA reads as TGCGCCAGCAGCACGGACAGGAACGAACTCTCTGGGGCCAACGTCCTGACTTTC. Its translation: CASSTDRNELSGANVLTF.

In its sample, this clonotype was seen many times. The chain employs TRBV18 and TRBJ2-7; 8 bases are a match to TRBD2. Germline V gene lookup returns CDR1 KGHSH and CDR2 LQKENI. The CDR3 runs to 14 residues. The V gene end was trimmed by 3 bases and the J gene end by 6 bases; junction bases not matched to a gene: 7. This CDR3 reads CASSPSGIFSEQYF. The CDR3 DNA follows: TGTGCCAGCTCACCTAGCGGGATCTTCTCCGAGCAGTACTTC.

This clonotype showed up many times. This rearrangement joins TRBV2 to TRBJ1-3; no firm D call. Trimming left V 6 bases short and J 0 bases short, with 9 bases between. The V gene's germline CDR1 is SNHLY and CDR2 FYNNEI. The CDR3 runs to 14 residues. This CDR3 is CASSSALSGNTIYF. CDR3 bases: TGTGCCAGCAGCTCAGCACTCTCTGGAAACACCATATATTTT.

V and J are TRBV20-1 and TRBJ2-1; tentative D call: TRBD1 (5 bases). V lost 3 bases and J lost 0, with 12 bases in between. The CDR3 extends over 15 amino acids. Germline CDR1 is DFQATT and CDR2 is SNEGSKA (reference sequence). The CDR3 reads CSASTGELSYNEQFF. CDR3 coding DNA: TGCAGTGCTAGTACAGGAGAGCTCTCCTACAATGAGCAGTTCTTC.

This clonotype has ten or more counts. The CDR3 DNA is TGTGCCAGCAGTTTTCCTCTAGCGGGAGTTTCGAGCCCAGATACGCAGTATTTT. This gives the protein CASSFPLAGVSSPDTQYF. The chain couples TRBV6-2 or TRBV6-3 to TRBJ2-3; the match to TRBD2 covers 10 bases. The V segment lost 4 bases and the J segment 4 bases; nucleotides outside the gene matches: 14. This CDR3 has 18 amino acids. The germline V gene encodes CDR1 MNHEY and CDR2 SVGEGT.